The clone carrying this TCR beta chain was counted a few times. Antigen: not known. Vbeta (60) and Jbeta (13) primers were used in the PCR. The assay was immunoSEQ multiplex PCR, and TCRdb's table has in-frame clones only and misses some. The table records around 120,000 clones, under 85% of them present only once. The donors (healthy individuals) were bone marrow donors. This sample was taken from a study of cytomegalovirus exposure and HLA in healthy donors. About the research overall: Genotyping of roughly 400 donors showed that around 86% belonged to the Caucasian-associated ancestry cluster.

Study-wide results and caveats: Associated with cytomegalovirus, according to the listing, were approximately 160 TCR beta chains.

V gave up 3 bases and J gave up 5 bases, with 13 bases separating them. This CDR3 is built from 14 residues. Germline CDR1 reads LNHDA; CDR2 reads SQIVND (reference sequence). This clonotype was obtained from a woman aged 45 to 65 in good health and CMV-seropositive. The chain combines TRBV19 with TRBJ2-5; tentative D call: TRBD2 (6 bases). Source material: PBMCs. CDR3 DNA sequence: TGTGCCAGTAGTATTATGGGAGGCCGGGAGACCCAGTACTTC. This sequence encodes CASSIMGGRETQYF.